This T cell receptor beta chain was profiled in a study of T-cell memory formation after mild COVID-19. Germline CDR1 SGHRS, CDR2 YFSETQ. Losses at the gene ends were 3 bases for V and 7 bases for J; bases not matched to a gene: 4. This CDR3 is 15 amino acids long. TCRdb used MiXCR to reprocess the 5' RACE reads, holding one entry per CDR3 protein. The table lists under 300,000 distinct CDR3 sequences, more than 8% of them singletons, with around a fifth in the top ten. Material for sequencing was PBMCs or a T cell subset sorted from them (not recorded which). The TCR sequence derives from a man aged 18 to 29 who had mild COVID-19 (a few samples of this study predate the infection). Cell type and time point are not known. V and J are TRBV5-1 and TRBJ2-1; 13 bases agree with TRBD2. The CDR3 spells CASSSTSGGNNEQFF. CDR3 in DNA: TGCGCCAGCAGCTCGACTAGCGGGGGGAATAATGAGCAGTTCTTC.